This TCR beta chain was sequenced in a study of blood T cell repertoires in COVID-19. Across the study: COVID-19 samples from acute and convalescent phases originated in the United States, Italy and Spain. In each case, the material was cDNA or gDNA derived from T cells, B-cell-depleted T cells, or PBMCs.

How the authors handled the data: Using reference gene primer amplification, nucleated cell counts were estimated. TCRdb keeps only in-frame clones here, not all; method: immunoSEQ multiplex PCR. The V and J calls and clone size are taken from that table; D and trimming were inferred from the DNA. The profile covers approximately 96,000 clones, with over 75% appearing a single time and roughly 2.8% taken by the ten largest. Germline loops: CDR1 MRHNA, CDR2 SNTAGT. Deletions cut 4 bases from V and 0 bases from J, with 19 bases between. CDR3 length: 19 amino acids. This chain connects TRBV6-4 to TRBJ2-6, with a possible D match to TRBD2 (6 bases). The clonotype originates from a woman over 75 with acute or convalescent COVID-19. Sequencing input: peripheral blood. The CDR3 DNA follows: TGTGCCAGCAGTGCAATGTGGCAGGGAGGCTCCTCTGGGGCCAACGTCCTGACTTTC. Residues: CASSAMWQGGSSGANVLTF.